This T cell receptor beta chain was identified in a study of T cell repertoires in cytomegalovirus infection. The germline CDR1 and CDR2 sequences are SGHDT and YYEEEE. Trimming shortened V by 3 bases and J by 9 bases, and 16 bases separated the two germline ends. The CDR3 is made up of 14 amino acids. MiXCR, run by TCRdb on the reads, gives a single entry per CDR3 protein. The sample has roughly 140,000 distinct CDR3 sequences, around a quarter seen once. Sequencing was performed on PBMCs. The receptor was isolated from a human donor in good health (CMV status not recorded). Some clones in this sample may be carry-over from other donors' samples. The V gene is TRBV5-6, the J gene TRBJ1-5, with D possibly matching TRBD1 (5 bases). For the CDR3, the DNA is TGTGCCAGCAGCTCTGGACGGGGGGATTCGCCCCAGCATTTT. Translation: CASSSGRGDSPQHF. Variable domain in full (rest from reference TRBV5-6 and TRBJ1-5): DAGVTQSPTHLIKTRGQQVTLRCSPKSGHDTVSWYQQALGQGPQFIFQYYEEEERQRGNFPDRFSGHQFPNYSSELNVNALLLGDSALYLCASSSGRGDSPQHFGDGTRLSIL.